These T cell receptor beta chains were read from a single sample in a study of cytomegalovirus exposure and HLA in healthy donors. Profiling relied on immunoSEQ multiplex PCR, and the TCRdb table lists in-frame clones only, not all of them. Found here are 100,000 to 150,000 clones, 10% of them singletons; the top ten hold 3.5% to 5%. Material for sequencing was PBMCs. These receptors were taken from a woman under 30 in good health and CMV-seropositive. Each CDR3 is given with its conserved first and last residue. Fields, in order: D gene, V gene, clone size, J gene, CDR3 DNA, CDR3 protein. A D gene is named only where the DNA matches it firmly. Rows may omit the clone size; those that give it use once, few, many or a size class.

.	TRBV11-2	.	TRBJ2-7	TGTGCCAGCAGCTTAGGCGTCTACGAGCAGTACTTC	CASSLGVYEQYF
TRBD1	TRBV19	.	TRBJ1-1	TGTGCCAGTAGTGACAGGGAGAACACTGAAGCTTTCTTT	CASSDRENTEAFF
.	TRBV19	few	TRBJ2-7	TGTGCCAGTAGGACAGCTTCCTCCTACGAGCAGTACTTC	CASRTASSYEQYF
.	TRBV6-5	.	TRBJ1-2	TGTGCCAGCGGCCGAGACAGACCATTCTATGGCTACACCTTC	CASGRDRPFYGYTF
.	TRBV5-1	.	TRBJ1-1	TGCGCCAGCAGGGTTGGGGGCATGAACACTGAAGCTTTCTTT	CASRVGGMNTEAFF
.	TRBV10-3	.	TRBJ1-1	TGTGCCTCCGGGATGGACTACACTGAAGCTTTCTTT	CASGMDYTEAFF
TRBD1	TRBV28	.	TRBJ1-2	TGTGCCAGCAGCCGGATGGGGACAGGGGGCTATGGCTACACCTTC	CASSRMGTGGYGYTF
.	TRBV6-5	.	TRBJ2-2	TGTGCCAGCAGTCAGCGAACCGGGGAGCTGTTTTTT	CASSQRTGELFF
.	TRBV15	few	TRBJ2-3	TGTGCCACCAGCAGAGACCCGGAGAGCACAGATACGCAGTATTTT	CATSRDPESTDTQYF
TRBD2	TRBV19	.	TRBJ2-2	TGTGCCAGTAGTATGGGACTAGCGGGTACCACCGGGGAGCTGTTTTTT	CASSMGLAGTTGELFF
TRBD1	TRBV5-5	.	TRBJ1-3	TGTGCCAGCAGCTTGGACCAGACAGGGGGAAACACCATATATTTT	CASSLDQTGGNTIYF
.	TRBV15	few	TRBJ2-5	TGTGCCACCAGCAGACAGAGGAAAGAGACCCAGTACTTC	CATSRQRKETQYF
.	TRBV27	.	TRBJ1-5	TGTGCCAGCAGTTTTACCCAGGGTAGCAATCAGCCCCAGCATTTT	CASSFTQGSNQPQHF
.	TRBV29-1	few	TRBJ1-1	TGCAGCGTGGGGGGTGTGGAAATGGACGCTTTCTTT	CSVGGVEMDAFF
.	TRBV7-7	.	TRBJ2-1	TGTGCTAGCAGCGTTAGACTAGACGGCAATGAGCAGTTCTTC	CASSVRLDGNEQFF
.	TRBV5-6	.	TRBJ2-1	TGTGCCAGCAGCCGGGGTTCCTACAATGAGCAGTTCTTC	CASSRGSYNEQFF
.	TRBV7-6	.	TRBJ1-3	TGTGCCAGCAGCTCGCCCTACAGTTCTATTGGAAACACCATATATTTT	CASSSPYSSIGNTIYF
.	TRBV6-1	few	TRBJ1-5	TGTGCCAGCAGTGAAGGGCACCGGACAAATCAGCCCCAGCATTTT	CASSEGHRTNQPQHF
TRBD2	TRBV28	.	TRBJ2-1	TGTGCCAGCATCCCGACTAGCGGCTACAATGAGCAGTTCTTC	CASIPTSGYNEQFF
.	TRBV5-1	few	TRBJ2-1	TGCGCCAGCAGCTTAGGACAGTACAATGAGCAGTTCTTC	CASSLGQYNEQFF
.	TRBV28	.	TRBJ1-2	TGTGCCAGCAGTCCGGTTGTTCGTAACTATGGCTACACCTTC	CASSPVVRNYGYTF
.	TRBV13	.	TRBJ2-1	TGTGCCAGCGGGCAGGTCAGCTCCTACAATGAGCAGTTCTTC	CASGQVSSYNEQFF
.	TRBV25-1	.	TRBJ1-4	TGTGCCAGCAGTGGGACCCTGGACAGATATAATGAAAAACTGTTTTTT	CASSGTLDRYNEKLFF
.	TRBV5-4	.	TRBJ2-7	TGTGCCAGCAGCCCCGGACGGGACTACGAGCAGTACTTC	CASSPGRDYEQYF
.	TRBV10-2	.	TRBJ2-2	TGCGCCAGCAGTGAGCAGGGGATGTCCGGGGAGCTGTTTTTT	CASSEQGMSGELFF
TRBD1	TRBV4-2	.	TRBJ1-1	TGTGCCAGCAGCCAAGAGGGACAGGGAGAAGCTTTCTTT	CASSQEGQGEAFF
TRBD2	TRBV5-4	few	TRBJ2-3	TGTGCCAGCAGCCGACGACTAGCGGGCGGGGATACGCAGTATTTT	CASSRRLAGGDTQYF
.	TRBV6-1	few	TRBJ1-5	TGTGCCAGCAGTGAAAATGTCGGGGTGGGCGGCAATCAGCCCCAGCATTTT	CASSENVGVGGNQPQHF
.	TRBV6-5	.	TRBJ2-3	TGTGCCAGCAGAAATACCAGGCTAGATACGCAGTATTTT	CASRNTRLDTQYF
TRBD1	TRBV7-9	.	TRBJ1-5	TGTGCCAGCAGCTTAAGTCAGGGGGCCTATCAGCCCCAGCATTTT	CASSLSQGAYQPQHF
TRBD1	TRBV28	.	TRBJ1-2	TGTGCCACCCTAGGACAGGCCCGCTACACCTTC	CATLGQARYTF
.	TRBV2	.	TRBJ2-3	TGTGCCAGCAGTGTCATAGGACTGGATACGCAGTATTTT	CASSVIGLDTQYF
.	TRBV28	few	TRBJ1-5	TGTGCCAGCGTAAGGGGCCATAGGCAGCCCCAGCATTTT	CASVRGHRQPQHF
TRBD1	TRBV5-1	.	TRBJ1-2	TGCGCCAGCAGCTCCGGGACAGGGCCGACTAGGGAGTATGGCTACACCTTC	CASSSGTGPTREYGYTF
.	TRBV30	few	TRBJ1-5	TGTGCCTGGAGTGTCCAGGGCCCTAATCAGCCCCAGCATTTT	CAWSVQGPNQPQHF